Presented here are 25 T cell receptor beta chains from one specimen sequenced in a study of shared clonotypes between healthy human individuals. This table comes from immunoSEQ multiplex PCR, and its TCRdb copy is limited to in-frame clones, with some not included. The sample has fewer than 700,000 clones; roughly four fifths are singletons. The sample was PBMCs. All receptors derive from a woman in her forties in good health. Some clones in this sample may be carry-over from other donors' samples.

This rearrangement joins TRBV2 to TRBJ2-6; 7 positions match TRBD2. CDR1 and CDR2 (germline): SNHLY, FYNNEI. This CDR3 is 16 amino acids long. Trimming removed 4 bases from V and 3 bases from J; junction bases left unmatched: 6. The CDR3 is CASSAPGRDGANVLTF. DNA of the CDR3: TGTGCCAGCAGTGCCCCGGGGAGGGATGGGGCCAACGTCCTGACTTTC. Using reference TRBV2 and TRBJ2-6 for the parts outside the CDR3, the full variable domain is EPEVTQTPSHQVTQMGQEVILRCVPISNHLYFYWYRQILGQKVEFLVSFYNNEISEKSEIFDDQFSVERPDGSNFTLKIRSTKLEDSAMYFCASSAPGRDGANVLTFGAGSRLTVL.

The J gene is TRBJ2-7, the V gene TRBV7-6; 12 bases are shared with TRBD1. Germline CDR1 reads SGHVS; CDR2 reads FNYEAQ. The CDR3 loop spans 15 amino acids. V dropped 0 bases and J dropped 6; count of bases not matched to a gene: 3. CDR3 sequence: CASSLAGTGGSEQYF. For the CDR3, the DNA is TGTGCCAGCAGCTTAGCCGGGACAGGGGGCAGCGAGCAGTACTTC.

The rearrangement joins TRBV5-1 to TRBJ2-7; 9 bases line up with TRBD1. The CDR3 is 13 residues long. Germline V CDR1 and CDR2: SGHRS, YFSETQ. The junction had 5 bases not matched to a gene; V was cut back by 4 bases and J by 6 bases. The CDR3 protein is CASSRGQGGEQYF. The CDR3 region has the DNA TGCGCCAGCAGCAGGGGACAGGGTGGCGAGCAGTACTTC. Using reference TRBV5-1 and TRBJ2-7 for the parts outside the CDR3, the full variable domain is KAGVTQTPRYLIKTRGQQVTLSCSPISGHRSVSWYQQTPGQGLQFLFEYFSETQRNKGNFPGRFSGRQFSNSRSEMNVSTLELGDSALYLCASSRGQGGEQYFGPGTRLTVT.

With respect to this clone: A much larger clone differs from this one at a single base, so this may be a read error. The chain combines TRBV13 with TRBJ2-1, with a tentative D call TRBD1 (5 bases). The CDR3 spans 13 residues. Between the trimmed V and J ends, which lost 0 bases and 5 bases, there was a span of 5 bases. Germline CDR1 PRHDT, CDR2 FYEKMQ (reference sequence). The CDR3 loop reads CASSLGGHNEQFF. DNA of the CDR3: TGTGCCAGCAGCTTAGGGGGGCACAATGAGCAGTTCTTC.

The chain uses TRBV21-1 and TRBJ2-1. TRBV21-1 is a pseudogene. The CDR3 is made up of 15 amino acids. The CDR3 is CASSKELLGPGEQFF. The CDR3, as DNA: TGTGCCAGCAGCAAAGAACTACTAGGCCCAGGGGAGCAGTTCTTC.

The V call is TRBV4-1, the J call TRBJ1-3; D gene ambiguous. V shed 4 bases and J shed 0 bases, with 10 bases lying between them. The CDR3 spans 15 residues. Germline CDR1 MGHRA, CDR2 YSYEKL. The CDR3 bases are TGCGCCAGCAGCCGCGGGCCCAGCTCTGGAAACACCATATATTTT. Translated: CASSRGPSSGNTIYF.

The rearrangement links TRBV28 to TRBJ2-7; 9 bases line up with TRBD2. CDR3 length equals 15 residues. The germline V gene encodes CDR1 MDHEN and CDR2 SYDVKM. Trimming cost V 1 base and J 4 bases; bases outside gene matches: 5. CDR3 DNA: TGTGCCAGCAGTTTATTAGCGGGAGTCAGGTACGAGCAGTACTTC. As protein: CASSLLAGVRYEQYF.

This clone was recorded only once. The chain combines TRBV29-1 with TRBJ2-1; D unresolved. CDR1 SQVTM and CDR2 ANQGSEA come from the germline V gene. The CDR3 consists of 9 residues. The V and J ends lost 2 bases and 15 bases respectively, with 8 bases between them. CDR3 amino acids: CSVELVPFF. The DNA for the CDR3 is TGCAGCGTTGAACTTGTGCCGTTCTTC.

Ten or more counts support this clone. The V call is TRBV15, the J call TRBJ2-7; D may be TRBD1 or TRBD2 (5 bases each). Germline V gene lookup returns CDR1 LNHNV and CDR2 YYDKDF (reference sequence). CDR3 length: 17 residues. The V and J ends lost 5 bases and 0 bases respectively, with 20 bases between them. Here the CDR3 reads CATSPVEGRPSSYEQYF. The CDR3 DNA follows: TGTGCCACCAGCCCAGTCGAGGGACGGCCAAGCTCCTACGAGCAGTACTTC.

The chain combines TRBV2 with TRBJ2-7; 11 nucleotides line up with TRBD2. The length of the CDR3 is 17 residues. Per the germline V gene, CDR1 is SNHLY and CDR2 is FYNNEI. V was pared by 9 bases and J by 1 base, with 14 bases of the junction left unmatched. As DNA, the CDR3 is TGTGCCAGGGGAAGCGTGTCAGGGACTAGCGGTTCCTACGAGCAGTACTTC. Protein: CARGSVSGTSGSYEQYF.

The J gene is TRBJ2-3, the V gene TRBV27; 8 bases are a match to TRBD1. With 5 bases clipped from V and 10 bases from J, the junction kept 17 bases outside the gene matches. Germline values: CDR1 MNHEY, CDR2 SMNVEV (reference sequence). The CDR3 extends over 16 amino acids. This CDR3 is CASSGQGAPYLGAQYF. DNA of the CDR3: TGTGCCAGCAGTGGACAGGGTGCGCCGTACCTAGGGGCGCAGTATTTT.

This clone was seen repeatedly, ten times or more. V usage is TRBV9 and J usage is TRBJ2-3, with D perhaps given as TRBD1 or TRBD2 (6 bases each). Germline V lookup: CDR1 SGDLS, CDR2 YYNGEE. V gave up 0 bases and J gave up 5 bases, with 10 bases separating them. The CDR3 runs 14 residues. The CDR3 region is CASSVVEGGDTQYF. In DNA, the CDR3 is TGTGCCAGCAGCGTAGTGGAGGGGGGAGATACGCAGTATTTT.

V usage is TRBV7-2 and J usage is TRBJ2-7, with 7 positions matching TRBD1. V was clipped by 5 bases and J by 6 bases; unmatched bases: 7. The CDR3 totals 13 residues. Germline V gene sequence: CDR1 SGHTA, CDR2 FQGNSA. DNA for the CDR3: TGTGCCAGCAGCGTGGACAGGAATCGCGAGCAGTACTTC. It specifies CASSVDRNREQYF.

The V call is TRBV28, the J call TRBJ1-1; 8 bases line up with TRBD1. CDR1 MDHEN and CDR2 SYDVKM come from the germline V gene. The CDR3 spans 17 residues. J lost 1 base, V lost 6 bases, and 13 bases had no gene match. The CDR3, as DNA: TGTGCCAGCAGCCAAGCAGGGGGCATCAATTCGAACACTGAAGCTTTCTTT. Translated, it gives CASSQAGGINSNTEAFF.

The gene calls are TRBV6-1 and TRBJ2-4; unclear D gene. The CDR3 contains 14 residues. The germline gives CDR1 MNHNS, CDR2 SASEGT. Trimming cost V 1 base and J 0 bases, with 4 bases left between them. CDR3 DNA: TGTGCCAGCAGTGAAGGCCTAGCCAAAAACATTCAGTACTTC. Its protein product is CASSEGLAKNIQYF.

This chain connects TRBV5-5 to TRBJ2-7; 11 bases align to TRBD2. V shed 3 bases, J shed 3 bases, and the junction held 8 bases outside the gene matches. CDR3 length equals 16 residues. The germline V gene has CDR1 SGHKS and CDR2 YYEKEE (reference sequence). This CDR3 reads CASSWGTSGAIYEQYF. DNA of the CDR3: TGTGCCAGCAGCTGGGGGACTAGCGGAGCGATCTACGAGCAGTACTTC. The variable domain in full, with the rest retrieved from reference TRBV5-5 and TRBJ2-7, is DAGVTQSPTHLIKTRGQQVTLRCSPISGHKSVSWYQQVLGQGPQFIFQYYEKEERGRGNFPDRFSARQFPNYSSELNVNALLLGDSALYLCASSWGTSGAIYEQYFGPGTRLTVT.

Concerning this clone: Other DNA variants within this sample encode the same CDR3. The chain links TRBV18 to TRBJ1-3; D gene uncertain. With 3 bases removed from V and 0 bases from J, the gap between germline ends came to 6 bases. The CDR3 totals 14 residues. The germline gives CDR1 KGHSH, CDR2 LQKENI. Written as DNA, the CDR3 is TGTGCCAGCTCACCGGGGAGCTCTGGAAACACCATATATTTT. Protein sequence: CASSPGSSGNTIYF.

This rearrangement joins TRBV2 to TRBJ1-5; D gene unclear. This CDR3 spans 13 amino acids. Germline V lookup: CDR1 SNHLY, CDR2 FYNNEI. Trimming cost V 6 bases and J 1 base, with 7 bases left between them. CDR3 protein: CASSSLSNQPQHF. DNA for the CDR3: TGTGCCAGCAGCTCCTTGAGCAATCAGCCCCAGCATTTT. Combining the CDR3 with reference TRBV2 and TRBJ1-5 gives the whole variable domain EPEVTQTPSHQVTQMGQEVILRCVPISNHLYFYWYRQILGQKVEFLVSFYNNEISEKSEIFDDQFSVERPDGSNFTLKIRSTKLEDSAMYFCASSSLSNQPQHFGDGTRLSIL.

The CDR3 coding sequence is TGTGCCAGCAGCTCCCGACAGGGCGGGGACATTCAGTACTTC. Protein product: CASSSRQGGDIQYF. The chain uses TRBV5-4 and TRBJ2-4; possibly TRBD1 for D (7 bases). Trimming removed 3 bases from V and 8 bases from J, with 15 bases in between. Germline V gives CDR1 SGHNT, CDR2 YYREEE (reference sequence). The CDR3 consists of 14 residues.

V usage is TRBV9 and J usage is TRBJ2-7; D call uncertain. CDR1 SGDLS and CDR2 YYNGEE come from the germline V gene. The CDR3 extends over 15 amino acids. V was pared by 0 bases and J by 3 bases, with 13 bases between. The CDR3 coding sequence is TGTGCCAGCAGCGTAGCTGCCGGTCCCCTCTACGAGCAGTACTTC. Its protein is CASSVAAGPLYEQYF. Supplemented by reference TRBV9 and TRBJ2-7, the full variable domain reads DSGVTQTPKHLITATGQRVTLRCSPRSGDLSVYWYQQSLDQGLQFLIQYYNGEERAKGNILERFSAQQFPDLHSELNLSSLELGDSALYFCASSVAAGPLYEQYFGPGTRLTVT.

This sequence joins TRBV11-2 and TRBJ2-7, with 9 bases matching TRBD2. Per the germline V gene, CDR1 is SGHAT and CDR2 is FQNNGV. Trimming removed 0 bases from V and 4 bases from J; junction bases left unmatched: 7. This CDR3 has 16 residues. DNA for the CDR3: TGTGCCAGCAGCTTAGAATTAGCGGGAGCTAAATACGAGCAGTACTTC. This sequence encodes CASSLELAGAKYEQYF.

The chain employs TRBV6-6 and TRBJ1-5, with D possibly being TRBD1 (6 bases). The ends were cut back, 4 bases at V and 6 bases at J, with 10 bases in the middle. Germline assignment: CDR1 MNHNY and CDR2 SVGAGI (reference sequence). This CDR3 contains 13 residues. The CDR3, as DNA: TGTGCCAGCAGTTCCAGGGGTAGTCAGCCCCAGCATTTT. It translates to CASSSRGSQPQHF.

To note about this clone: A far larger clone differs by one base, so this is likely a read error. The CDR3 does not close with the conserved phenylalanine or tryptophan, likely indicating a read error. The V and J genes are TRBV30 and TRBJ1-2, with D unresolved. CDR3 size: 11 residues. Deletions cut 2 bases from V and 10 bases from J, with 11 bases between. Germline CDR1 GTSNPN, CDR2 SVGIG (reference sequence). CDR3 sequence (DNA): TGTGCCTGGAGTTCTCCCGCGGACTACACCCTC. It is translated as CAWSSPADYTL.

Comment on this clone: Other DNA sequences in this sample translate to the same CDR3. The rearrangement links TRBV2 to TRBJ2-1; 10 bases agree with TRBD2. Losses at the gene ends were 5 bases for V and 3 bases for J; bases not matched to a gene: 1. The CDR3 totals 14 residues. Germline-derived CDR1 and CDR2 are SNHLY and FYNNEI. The CDR3 spells CASSPSGSYNEQFF. The DNA of the CDR3 is TGTGCCAGCAGTCCTAGCGGGAGCTACAATGAGCAGTTCTTC.

The chain uses TRBV5-1 and TRBJ2-1; 11 bases line up with TRBD2. This CDR3 comprises 15 residues. Germline CDR1 and CDR2: SGHRS and YFSETQ. J was trimmed by 7 bases and V by 3 bases; bases with no gene match: 6. The CDR3 spells CASSSIAGGPNEQFF. DNA of the CDR3: TGCGCCAGCAGCTCCATAGCGGGAGGGCCGAATGAGCAGTTCTTC.